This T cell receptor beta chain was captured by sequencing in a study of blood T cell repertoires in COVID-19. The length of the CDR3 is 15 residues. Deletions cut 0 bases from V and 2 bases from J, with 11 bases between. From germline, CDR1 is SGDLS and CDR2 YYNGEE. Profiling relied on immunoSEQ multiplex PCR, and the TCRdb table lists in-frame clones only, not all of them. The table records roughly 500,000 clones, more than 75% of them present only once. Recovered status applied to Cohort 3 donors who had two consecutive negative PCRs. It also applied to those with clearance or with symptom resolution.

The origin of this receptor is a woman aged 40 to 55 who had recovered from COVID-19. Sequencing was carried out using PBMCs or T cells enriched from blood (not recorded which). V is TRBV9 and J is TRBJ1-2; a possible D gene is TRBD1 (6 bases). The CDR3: CASSVDPTGNYGYTF. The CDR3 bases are TGTGCCAGCAGCGTAGACCCGACAGGAAACTATGGCTACACCTTC.